Shown below are 28 T cell receptor beta chains from a single sample sequenced in a study of shared clonotypes between healthy human individuals. Naive CD8 isolation took CD45RO-negative cells positively selected for CCR7 and excluded terminally differentiated effector memory CD45RA+ cells. The repertoire was sequenced with immunoSEQ multiplex PCR; TCRdb's copy has only in-frame clones and lacks some. The sample records some 2.1 million clones, roughly 94% being singletons. The specimen sequenced was naive CD8+ T cells sorted from blood. The source is a young man in good health.

This clone has a single count. The chain links TRBV27 to TRBJ2-7; D may be TRBD1 (6 bases). V was shortened by 5 bases and J by 0 bases, with 14 bases between the two germline ends. Germline V gene lookup returns CDR1 MNHEY and CDR2 SMNVEV (reference sequence). There are 15 residues in the CDR3. The CDR3 sequence: CASSLRSGVSYEQYF. CDR3 nucleotide sequence: TGTGCCAGCAGTCTCCGTTCAGGGGTCTCCTACGAGCAGTACTTC.

This clone was seen only once. The chain uses TRBV7-2 and TRBJ2-1; a possible D gene is TRBD2 (5 bases). Per the germline V gene, CDR1 is SGHTA and CDR2 is FQGNSA. The CDR3 is 15 amino acids. The V end lost 5 bases, the J end lost 4 bases, and 15 bases lay between the germline ends. DNA for the CDR3: TGTGCCAGCAGCCCTTCTCCACTAGGGTACAATGAGCAGTTCTTC. This codes for CASSPSPLGYNEQFF.

The chain couples TRBV6-5 to TRBJ2-7, with 9 bases lining up with TRBD1. CDR1 is MNHEY, CDR2 SVGAGI, per germline. V was clipped by 0 bases and J by 4 bases; unmatched bases: 7. The CDR3 has 16 amino acids. CDR3 in DNA: TGTGCCAGCAGTTACTCGAAACTGGACAGGGGATACGAGCAGTACTTC. Translated: CASSYSKLDRGYEQYF.

For the CDR3, the DNA is TGCGCCAGCAAGTACAGGGGAGCCAATGAGCAGTTCTTC. Protein sequence: CASKYRGANEQFF. The V gene is TRBV10-2, the J gene TRBJ2-1; 7 bases fit TRBD1. CDR3 length equals 13 residues. Per germline, CDR1 WSHSY and CDR2 SAAADI. V lost 7 bases and J lost 6; bases outside the gene matches: 6.

In the case of this clone: Other DNA variants within this sample encode the same CDR3. The chain has TRBV27 and TRBJ2-1; possible D gene TRBD2, 5 bases. The CDR3 runs to 14 residues. Germline V CDR1 and CDR2: MNHEY, SMNVEV (reference sequence). Trimming removed 6 bases at V and 0 bases at J, with 9 bases between. For the CDR3, the DNA is TGTGCCAGCAGCCGAGGGAGCTCCTACAATGAGCAGTTCTTC. Translation: CASSRGSSYNEQFF.

This clone was recorded once. The DNA of the CDR3 is TGTGCCAGCAGCCAGACAGGGGGTGAATACTGGGAGCAGTACTTC. Encoded protein: CASSQTGGEYWEQYF. The V call is TRBV9, the J call TRBJ2-7, with 9 bases aligning to TRBD1. V was pared by 4 bases and J by 7 bases, with 12 bases of the junction left unmatched. CDR1 and CDR2 from the germline V gene are SGDLS and YYNGEE. The CDR3 spans 15 residues.

The chain employs TRBV5-1 and TRBJ1-3; D is uncertain. Trimming shortened V by 0 bases and J by 0 bases, and 7 bases separated the two germline ends. Germline V gene lookup returns CDR1 SGHRS and CDR2 YFSETQ. The CDR3 runs to 15 residues. The chain's CDR3 is CASSLDSYSGNTIYF. In DNA form, the CDR3 reads TGCGCCAGCAGCTTGGACAGCTACTCTGGAAACACCATATATTTT.

A word on this clone: Distinct nucleotide sequences in the sample also encode this CDR3. The chain combines TRBV29-1 with TRBJ2-7, with 8 bases that match TRBD2. Germline-derived CDR1 and CDR2 are SQVTM and ANQGSEA. CDR3 length: 12 amino acids. Trimming at V came to 4 bases and at J to 6 bases, leaving 5 bases not matched to a gene. The CDR3 region is CSVVAGGGEQYF. CDR3 in DNA: TGCAGCGTTGTGGCGGGAGGAGGCGAGCAGTACTTC.

This clone has a handful of counts. CDR3 sequence reads: CASSGDLSTEKLFF. The CDR3 DNA reads as TGTGCCAGCAGCGGTGACCTTTCGACAGAAAAACTGTTTTTT. The V call is TRBV9, the J call TRBJ1-4; D uncertain. CDR1 is SGDLS, CDR2 YYNGEE, per germline. V was cut by 3 bases and J by 8 bases, with 14 bases left in between. The CDR3 is made up of 14 amino acids.

The chain employs TRBV6-1 and TRBJ2-7; D is perhaps TRBD1 (5 bases). The V gene lost 0 bases and the J gene lost 0 bases, with 9 bases spanning the gap. The germline CDR1 and CDR2 sequences are MNHNS and SASEGT. This CDR3 has 15 amino acids. CDR3 amino acids: CASSEASDTSYEQYF. CDR3 nucleotide sequence: TGTGCCAGCAGTGAAGCTTCGGACACCTCCTACGAGCAGTACTTC.

For this clone: The sample carries other DNA sequences with the same CDR3. The chain is built from TRBV5-1 and TRBJ2-7, with 9 bases lining up with TRBD1. The germline CDR1 and CDR2 sequences are SGHRS and YFSETQ. There are 14 residues in the CDR3. The V and J ends lost 4 bases and 2 bases, in that order; junction bases with no gene match: 4. The CDR3 DNA reads as TGCGCCAGCAGCCTAGGGACAGGGCCCTACGAGCAGTACTTC. Its translation: CASSLGTGPYEQYF.

The J gene is TRBJ2-7, the V gene TRBV6-1, with D perhaps matching TRBD2 (5 bases). Germline CDR1 and CDR2: MNHNS and SASEGT. The CDR3 is made up of 15 amino acids. V was cut by 6 bases and J by 4 bases, with 19 bases left in between. The CDR3 region is CASRPLRALYYEQYF. The CDR3, as DNA: TGTGCCAGCAGACCCCTGAGGGCGCTTTATTACGAGCAGTACTTC.

The V call is TRBV6-6, the J call TRBJ1-2, with 9 bases identical to TRBD1. This CDR3 comprises 15 residues. Germline assignment: CDR1 MNHNY and CDR2 SVGAGI (reference sequence). The trim removed 0 bases at V and 7 bases at J, leaving 6 bases unmatched. CDR3 nucleotides: TGTGCCAGCAGTTACTCGATTGGGGACAGGGTTGGCTACACCTTC. It yields the protein CASSYSIGDRVGYTF.

This chain uses TRBV5-1 with TRBJ2-1; D may correspond to TRBD1 or TRBD2 (5 bases each). Germline lookup yields CDR1 SGHRS and CDR2 YFSETQ. The CDR3 length is 15 residues. V dropped 3 bases and J dropped 0 bases, with 10 bases sitting between them. The CDR3 nucleotides read TGCGCCAGCAGCTGGGACCACAGCTCCTACAATGAGCAGTTCTTC. Translated: CASSWDHSSYNEQFF.

The V gene is TRBV5-8, the J gene TRBJ2-7, with D unresolved. Between the trimmed V and J ends, which lost 7 bases and 2 bases, there was a span of 7 bases. CDR1 and CDR2 (germline): SGHTS, YDEGEE. The CDR3 is made up of 11 amino acids. The CDR3: CASEPPYEQYF. In DNA, the CDR3 is TGTGCCAGCGAACCCCCCTACGAGCAGTACTTC.

The gene calls are TRBV7-8 and TRBJ1-1; D is uncertain. V lost 1 base and J lost 1, with 10 bases in between. The CDR3 length is 15 residues. Germline V gives CDR1 SGHVS, CDR2 FQNEAQ. Here the CDR3 DNA reads TGTGCCAGCAGCTTAGGGAGGGCTCCGAACACTGAAGCTTTCTTT. This translates into CASSLGRAPNTEAFF.

This chain connects TRBV27 to TRBJ1-1, with D maybe TRBD1 (6 bases). CDR1 is MNHEY and CDR2 is SMNVEV in the germline V gene (reference sequence). V lost 3 bases, J lost 5 bases, and 13 bases lay in between. This CDR3 region has 14 residues. The CDR3 region has the DNA TGTGCCAGCAGTTTCGTCAGGGGTGGGACTGAAGCTTTCTTT. Amino acids: CASSFVRGGTEAFF.

The rearrangement links TRBV13 to TRBJ2-7; D may be TRBD1 or TRBD2 (5 bases each). CDR3 length equals 15 residues. Germline CDR1 reads PRHDT; CDR2 reads FYEKMQ (reference sequence). The V gene lost 1 base and the J gene lost 0 bases, with 10 bases spanning the gap. The CDR3 here is CASSLVRGTSYEQYF. CDR3 sequence (DNA): TGTGCCAGCAGCTTAGTGAGGGGTACCTCCTACGAGCAGTACTTC.

The chain carries TRBV20-1 and TRBJ2-7; D is unclear. Germline CDR1 reads DFQATT; CDR2 reads SNEGSKA (reference sequence). The CDR3 covers 11 residues. Deletions cut 0 bases from V and 4 bases from J, with 4 bases between. CDR3 loop: CSAREQYEQYF. The DNA for the CDR3 is TGCAGTGCTAGAGAACAGTACGAGCAGTACTTC.

The chain carries TRBV11-2 and TRBJ2-3; 10 nucleotides line up with TRBD2. The ends lost 4 bases at V and 6 bases at J; junction bases unmatched: 7. This CDR3 has 15 amino acids. Germline V CDR1 and CDR2: SGHAT, FQNNGV. CDR3 sequence (DNA): TGTGCCAGCAGCTCCCGACTAGCGGGCCCCGATACGCAGTATTTT. It is translated as CASSSRLAGPDTQYF. Using reference TRBV11-2 and TRBJ2-3 for the parts outside the CDR3, the full variable domain is EAGVAQSPRYKIIEKRQSVAFWCNPISGHATLYWYQQILGQGPKLLIQFQNNGVVDDSQLPKDRFSAERLKGVDSTLKIQPAKLEDSAVYLCASSSRLAGPDTQYFGPGTRLTVL.

This chain joins TRBV9 and TRBJ2-1, with TRBD2 matching 10 bases. The trim removed 2 bases at V and 4 bases at J, leaving 6 bases unmatched. Germline V gives CDR1 SGDLS, CDR2 YYNGEE. The CDR3 length is 16 residues. The CDR3 here is CASSVDLAGAYNEQFF. The CDR3 coding sequence is TGTGCCAGCAGCGTCGATCTAGCGGGGGCGTACAATGAGCAGTTCTTC.

The V and J genes are TRBV6-5 and TRBJ2-1; 9 bases line up with TRBD2. In germline, CDR1 is MNHEY, CDR2 SVGAGI. This CDR3 is built from 16 residues. With 0 bases clipped from V and 6 bases from J, the junction kept 6 bases outside the gene matches. The CDR3 loop is CASSYSSSGSFNEQFF. For the CDR3, the DNA is TGTGCCAGCAGTTACTCAAGTAGCGGGAGTTTCAATGAGCAGTTCTTC.

The chain couples TRBV7-8 to TRBJ2-2; D is ambiguous. The J call may be faulty, since TRBJ1-3 better matches the DNA end. The CDR3 is 16 amino acids. The germline V gene encodes CDR1 SGHVS and CDR2 FQNEAQ. The CDR3 DNA is TGTGCCAGCAGCCTTTCGGAAGAGGGCGCTGGAAACACCATATATTTT. This gives the protein CASSLSEEGAGNTIYF.

Comment on this clone: Other DNA sequences in this specimen translate into the identical CDR3. The chain combines TRBV2 with TRBJ1-1; the D is unclear. The V and J ends lost 8 bases and 2 bases respectively, with 6 bases between them. Germline CDR1 is SNHLY and CDR2 is FYNNEI. The CDR3 is 11 amino acids. The CDR3 nucleotides read TGTGCCAGCTCGAGTAACACTGAAGCTTTCTTT. Encoded protein: CASSSNTEAFF.

The rearrangement joins TRBV7-6 to TRBJ2-5, with D perhaps TRBD2 (6 bases). The CDR3 covers 15 residues. Per the germline V gene, CDR1 is SGHVS and CDR2 is FNYEAQ. Deletions cut 1 base from V and 4 bases from J, with 13 bases between. The CDR3 here is CASSLGGAIGETQYF. The CDR3 region has the DNA TGTGCCAGCAGCTTAGGCGGGGCGATAGGAGAGACCCAGTACTTC.

The genes are TRBV28 and TRBJ1-5, with D perhaps TRBD1 (5 bases). Germline CDR1 reads MDHEN; CDR2 reads SYDVKM. The CDR3 length is 14 residues. The V end lost 3 bases, the J end lost 5 bases, and 11 bases lay between the germline ends. In nucleotides, the CDR3 is TGTGCCAGCAGTTTGAACCAGGGAGATCAGCCCCAGCATTTT. Amino acids: CASSLNQGDQPQHF.

The chain carries TRBV6-5 and TRBJ2-5; 9 bases line up with TRBD1. The J call could be wrong; TRBJ2-7 is a better fit for the DNA end. The CDR3 is 16 residues long. The germline CDR1 and CDR2 sequences are MNHEY and SVGAGI. CDR3 bases: TGTGCCAGCAGTTACCGAACAGGGGGCATCGACTACGAGCAGTACTTC. Translating it yields CASSYRTGGIDYEQYF.

Concerning this clone itself: The same CDR3 can be traced to other DNA sequences in this sample. The J gene is TRBJ2-7, the V gene TRBV27, with 15 bases matching TRBD2. The CDR3 is 16 amino acids. The germline CDR1 and CDR2 sequences are MNHEY and SMNVEV (reference sequence). Trimming removed 4 bases from V and 1 base from J; junction bases left unmatched: 2. CDR3 sequence: CASSSGLAGGSYEQYF. As DNA, the CDR3 is TGTGCCAGCAGTTCGGGACTAGCGGGAGGATCCTACGAGCAGTACTTC.